Sequencing of this TCR beta chain was carried out in a study of T cells after yellow fever vaccination. The study's findings and limits: Highly abundant clonotypes carried over from the bulk population could end up in FACS-sorted repertoires as contaminants. Primary-vaccination clones mostly resurfaced post-booster (under 98% CD4, around 88% CD8).

The TCR cDNA carried a universal primer site and UMIs from 5'RACE template switching. TCRdb analysed the 5' RACE reads with MiXCR anew, one entry per CDR3 protein. The sample holds roughly 520,000 distinct CDR3 sequences, roughly 22% seen once. In this sample, this clonotype turned up many times. Antigen specificity is unknown. Per the germline V gene, CDR1 is LGHDT and CDR2 is YNNKEL (reference sequence). J lost 7 bases, V lost 0 bases, and 5 bases had no gene match. The CDR3 length is 14 residues. This clonotype was sampled from a man between 18 and 29 years old who received the YFV17D yellow fever vaccine. The chain recombines TRBV3-1 with TRBJ1-1, with 7 bases identical to TRBD1. The source was PBMCs, collected 20 to 25 days after the first yellow fever vaccination. The chain's CDR3 is CASSQDRGCCEAFF. Written as DNA, the CDR3 is TGTGCCAGCAGCCAAGACAGGGGGTGTTGTGAAGCTTTCTTT.